The 14 T cell receptor beta chains below all came from one sample that was sequenced in a study of blood T cell repertoires in COVID-19. Clones were read by immunoSEQ multiplex PCR, and TCRdb kept only the in-frame ones, dropping some. The data hold roughly 150,000 clones, with about 81% observed a single time. Sequenced input: peripheral blood. The source is a woman of 80 years or more with acute or convalescent COVID-19.

This clone was observed once. The chain has TRBV7-2 and TRBJ2-2; D is perhaps TRBD1 (6 bases). Germline loops: CDR1 SGHTA, CDR2 FQGNSA. Trimming cost V 5 bases and J 1 base, with 11 bases left between them. The CDR3 covers 15 residues. The CDR3 DNA sequence: TGTGCCAGCAGCATTAAGACAGGGAACACCGGGGAGCTGTTTTTT. Its translation is CASSIKTGNTGELFF.

This sequence joins TRBV10-1 and TRBJ2-3, with D possibly TRBD2 on 5 matching bases. The CDR3 contains 13 residues. V gave up 3 bases and J gave up 3 bases, with 7 bases separating them. Germline V CDR1 and CDR2: WNHNN, SYGVQD (reference sequence). The CDR3 loop is CASSDRDTDTQYF. In DNA, the CDR3 is TGCGCCAGCAGTGACCGGGATACAGATACGCAGTATTTT.

This rearrangement joins TRBV5-1 to TRBJ2-1, with 7 nucleotides matching TRBD2. CDR1 and CDR2 from the germline V gene are SGHRS and YFSETQ. Trimming removed 6 bases from V and 7 bases from J; junction bases left unmatched: 10. The CDR3 contains 14 residues. The CDR3 DNA reads TGCGCCAGCACCCTCGGGGGGTTTGATAATGAGCAGTTCTTC. Translating gives CASTLGGFDNEQFF.

V is TRBV28 and J is TRBJ1-1, with D maybe TRBD1 (5 bases). The ends were cut back, 7 bases at V and 3 bases at J, with 15 bases in the middle. This CDR3 is built from 14 residues. Germline-derived CDR1 and CDR2 are MDHEN and SYDVKM. The CDR3 here is CASIRGSMYTEAFF. In DNA, the CDR3 is TGTGCCAGCATAAGGGGCAGCATGTACACTGAAGCTTTCTTT.

The gene calls are TRBV9 and TRBJ2-1; tentatively, D is TRBD2 (6 bases). Trimming removed 0 bases at V and 8 bases at J, with 21 bases between. Germline CDR1 SGDLS, CDR2 YYNGEE. The CDR3 is 17 residues long. The chain's CDR3 is CASSVAPRGTDSHEQFF. The CDR3 DNA sequence: TGTGCCAGCAGCGTAGCCCCCCGGGGGACGGACTCACATGAGCAGTTCTTC.

The V call is TRBV7-2, the J call TRBJ2-7, with 10 bases matching TRBD1. The CDR3 has 15 amino acids. J was trimmed by 2 bases and V by 5 bases; bases with no gene match: 6. From germline, CDR1 is SGHTA and CDR2 FQGNSA. The CDR3 loop is CASSAPGTGAYEQYF. Written as DNA, the CDR3 is TGTGCCAGCAGCGCCCCCGGGACAGGGGCCTACGAGCAGTACTTC.

This sequence joins TRBV10-1 and TRBJ2-1, with D possibly being TRBD1 (6 bases). The CDR3 loop spans 15 amino acids. CDR1 is WNHNN, CDR2 SYGVQD, per germline (reference sequence). V lost 5 bases and J 4 bases, leaving 15 bases between the germline ends. CDR3 sequence reads: CASSRSSQGYNEQFF. DNA of the CDR3: TGCGCCAGCAGTAGGTCTAGCCAGGGGTACAATGAGCAGTTCTTC.

This chain uses TRBV11-2 with TRBJ1-1, with 10 bases fitting TRBD1. The CDR3 extends over 18 amino acids. Germline CDR1 reads SGHAT; CDR2 reads FQNNGV. After removal of 2 bases from V and 1 base from J, the junction contained 10 bases not matched to a gene. CDR3 nucleotides: TGTGCCAGCAGCTTACTCCCCCCGACAGGGGGCCAGAACACTGAAGCTTTCTTT. This sequence encodes CASSLLPPTGGQNTEAFF.

V and J are TRBV2 and TRBJ1-5; 10 positions agree with TRBD1. With V trimmed by 6 bases and J by 6 bases, 5 bases remained unmatched. This CDR3 is 14 amino acids long. The germline gives CDR1 SNHLY, CDR2 FYNNEI. CDR3 DNA: TGTGCCAGCAGAGACAGGGGGCTGGGTCAGCCCCAGCATTTT. Amino acids: CASRDRGLGQPQHF.

The V and J genes are TRBV5-1 and TRBJ2-2; unclear D gene. CDR1 and CDR2 from the germline V gene are SGHRS and YFSETQ. The CDR3 length is 12 residues. With 3 bases removed from V and 6 bases from J, the gap between germline ends came to 6 bases. CDR3 sequence: CASSSHSGELFF. The CDR3 DNA sequence: TGCGCCAGCAGCTCTCACTCCGGGGAGCTGTTTTTT.

The chain employs TRBV12-3 or TRBV12-4 and TRBJ2-7; no firm D call. This CDR3 contains 12 residues. Trimming removed 6 bases from V and 7 bases from J, with 13 bases in between. The CDR3 here is CASSDNLLEQYF. As DNA, the CDR3 is TGTGCCAGCAGCGACAACTTACTGGAGCAGTACTTC.

This rearrangement joins TRBV28 to TRBJ2-7; D remains ambiguous. The germline gives CDR1 MDHEN, CDR2 SYDVKM. Trimming removed 3 bases at V and 3 bases at J, with 9 bases between. CDR3 length: 13 residues. In DNA, the CDR3 is TGTGCCAGCAGTTTTCTAGAACGCTACGAGCAGTACTTC. Amino acids: CASSFLERYEQYF.

The rearrangement joins TRBV14 to TRBJ2-5, with D tentatively TRBD2 (5 bases). The germline CDR1 and CDR2 sequences are SGHDN and FVKESK. The ends were cut back, 4 bases at V and 8 bases at J, with 11 bases in the middle. The CDR3 runs 12 residues. Here the CDR3 reads CASSPARGTQYF. In DNA form, the CDR3 reads TGTGCCAGCAGCCCGGCCCGGGGAACCCAGTACTTC. Combining the CDR3 with reference TRBV14 and TRBJ2-5 gives the whole variable domain EAGVTQFPSHSVIEKGQTVTLRCDPISGHDNLYWYRRVMGKEIKFLLHFVKESKQDESGMPNNRFLAERTGGTYSTLKVQPAELEDSGVYFCASSPARGTQYFGPGTRLLVL.

The chain combines TRBV28 with TRBJ1-2; TRBD1 agrees at 8 bases. The germline CDR1 and CDR2 sequences are MDHEN and SYDVKM. The CDR3 contains 17 residues. Trimming at V came to 2 bases and at J to 8 bases, leaving 16 bases not matched to a gene. The chain's CDR3 is CASSLPGVGQDRMGYTF. The CDR3 DNA reads as TGTGCCAGCAGTTTACCTGGGGTGGGACAGGATCGAATGGGCTACACCTTC.